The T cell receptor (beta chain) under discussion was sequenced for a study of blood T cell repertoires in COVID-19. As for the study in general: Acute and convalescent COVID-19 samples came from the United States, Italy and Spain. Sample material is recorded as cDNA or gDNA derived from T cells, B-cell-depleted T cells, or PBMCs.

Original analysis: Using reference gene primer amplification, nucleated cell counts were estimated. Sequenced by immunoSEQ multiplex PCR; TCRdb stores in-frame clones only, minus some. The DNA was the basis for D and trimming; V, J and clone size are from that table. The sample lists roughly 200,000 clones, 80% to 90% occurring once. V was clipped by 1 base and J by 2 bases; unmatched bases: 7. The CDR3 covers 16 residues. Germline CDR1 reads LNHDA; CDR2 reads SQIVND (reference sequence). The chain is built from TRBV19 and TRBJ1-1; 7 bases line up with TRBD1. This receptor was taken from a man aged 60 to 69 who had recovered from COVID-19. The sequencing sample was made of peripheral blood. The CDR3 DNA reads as TGTGCCAGTAGTATAGCCCGGGACAGCTCAAACACTGAAGCTTTCTTT. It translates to CASSIARDSSNTEAFF.